These 17 T cell receptor beta chains came from one sample sequenced in a study of T-cell memory formation after mild COVID-19. TCRdb ran MiXCR on the 5' RACE reads and lists one entry per CDR3 protein. The data show approximately 210,000 distinct CDR3 sequences, more than 25% seen once. The sample consisted of PBMCs or a T cell subset sorted from them (not recorded which). Receptors were obtained from an adult woman who had mild COVID-19 (a few samples of this study predate the infection). Cell type and time point are not known.

The J gene is TRBJ1-2, the V gene TRBV4-2, with 7 bases aligning to TRBD1. Germline-derived CDR1 and CDR2 are LGHNA and YNFKEQ. J was trimmed by 3 bases and V by 7 bases; bases with no gene match: 8. There are 14 residues in the CDR3. Here the CDR3 reads CASKDLGTDYGYTF. CDR3 nucleotide sequence: TGTGCCAGCAAAGACCTTGGGACAGACTATGGCTACACCTTC.

This clonotype was recorded a few times. The junction differs from germline at one of its ends, possibly a read error. The chain has TRBV12-3 or TRBV12-4 and TRBJ2-5, with 9 bases lining up with TRBD2. The CDR3 loop spans 14 amino acids. The CDR3 DNA reads as TGTGCCAGCAGATTAGCGGGAGCCTTAGAGACCCAGTACTTC. Translated: CASRLAGALETQYF.

There are a few counts of this clonotype. This chain uses TRBV2 with TRBJ2-1; D not certain. The ends were cut back, 8 bases at V and 4 bases at J, with 18 bases in the middle. Germline assignment: CDR1 SNHLY and CDR2 FYNNEI. The length of the CDR3 is 15 residues. Written as DNA, the CDR3 is TGTGCCAGCCCCCCCCTAGGGCTACAATACAATGAGCAGTTCTTC. This codes for CASPPLGLQYNEQFF. The full variable domain, with the rest looked up from reference TRBV2 and TRBJ2-1, is EPEVTQTPSHQVTQMGQEVILRCVPISNHLYFYWYRQILGQKVEFLVSFYNNEISEKSEIFDDQFSVERPDGSNFTLKIRSTKLEDSAMYFCASPPLGLQYNEQFFGPGTRLTVL.

The chain joins TRBV29-1 to TRBJ2-2, with D perhaps TRBD1 (5 bases). V was pared by 4 bases and J by 7 bases, with 16 bases between. Germline V lookup: CDR1 SQVTM, CDR2 ANQGSEA. The CDR3 is made up of 14 amino acids. In nucleotides, the CDR3 is TGCAGCGTTGCTCCACAGGAGTCGGGCGGGGAGCTGTTTTTT. The encoded protein is CSVAPQESGGELFF.

The sample holds a few counts of this clonotype. This rearrangement joins TRBV25-1 to TRBJ2-2; D is possibly TRBD1 (5 bases). Germline CDR1 is MGHDK and CDR2 is SYGVNS. The CDR3 has 16 residues. V was cut by 0 bases and J by 6 bases, with 14 bases left in between. CDR3: CASSEYDSEGSGELFF. The CDR3 bases are TGTGCCAGCAGTGAATATGACAGCGAAGGGTCCGGGGAGCTGTTTTTT.

The sample holds a few counts of this clonotype. This chain uses TRBV29-1 with TRBJ2-7; D is ambiguous. Germline-derived CDR1 and CDR2 are SQVTM and ANQGSEA. The ends were cut back, 7 bases at V and 5 bases at J, with 18 bases in the middle. This CDR3 has 13 amino acids. DNA of the CDR3: TGCAGCGGATGCGCCTTCGATGTCAACGAGCAGTACTTC. This gives the protein CSGCAFDVNEQYF.

The table lists this clonotype with a few counts. The chain links TRBV7-2 to TRBJ2-7, with 7 nucleotides matching TRBD1. This CDR3 is 14 amino acids long. Germline CDR1 SGHTA, CDR2 FQGNSA. The ends lost 4 bases at V and 2 bases at J; junction bases unmatched: 5. The CDR3 is CASSSGQRAYEQYF. The CDR3 nucleotides are TGTGCCAGCAGCTCGGGACAGAGAGCCTACGAGCAGTACTTC.

V gene TRBV2 combines with J gene TRBJ2-1; TRBD1 aligns across 9 bases. The trim removed 8 bases at V and 8 bases at J, leaving 7 bases unmatched. CDR1 and CDR2 from the germline V gene are SNHLY and FYNNEI. This CDR3 is 13 amino acids long. Here the CDR3 DNA reads TGTGCCAGCCCGGGACAGGGTGCTCATGAGCAGTTCTTC. Protein product: CASPGQGAHEQFF. Supplemented by reference TRBV2 and TRBJ2-1, the full variable domain reads EPEVTQTPSHQVTQMGQEVILRCVPISNHLYFYWYRQILGQKVEFLVSFYNNEISEKSEIFDDQFSVERPDGSNFTLKIRSTKLEDSAMYFCASPGQGAHEQFFGPGTRLTVL.

This clonotype was observed a handful of times. The V and J genes are TRBV2 and TRBJ2-5, with 11 bases that match TRBD2. Germline-derived CDR1 and CDR2 are SNHLY and FYNNEI. Losses at the gene ends were 5 bases for V and 14 bases for J; bases not matched to a gene: 16. CDR3 length: 15 amino acids. CDR3 in amino acids: CASSIGTSGGIRSYF. CDR3 DNA: TGTGCCAGCAGTATTGGGACTAGCGGCGGCATAAGGTCATACTTC.

The chain recombines TRBV28 with TRBJ2-1; 8 nucleotides match TRBD1. Germline assignment: CDR1 MDHEN and CDR2 SYDVKM. The V segment lost 4 bases and the J segment 2 bases; nucleotides outside the gene matches: 7. The CDR3 totals 16 residues. The CDR3 region has the DNA TGTGCCAGCAGTTCAACCGGGACAGGAACCTACAATGAGCAGTTCTTC. As protein: CASSSTGTGTYNEQFF.

CDR3 DNA sequence: TGCAGCGTTGAAACACCGACCGAGAACATTCAGTACTTC. Amino acids: CSVETPTENIQYF. The chain links TRBV29-1 to TRBJ2-4; D remains unclear. The CDR3 sequence is 13 residues long. Trimming took 2 bases from V and 7 from J, leaving 12 bases between them. Germline CDR1 is SQVTM and CDR2 is ANQGSEA.

This clonotype was detected a few times. The genes are TRBV20-1 and TRBJ1-4, with D unclear. Germline V CDR1 and CDR2: DFQATT, SNEGSKA (reference sequence). The CDR3 contains 15 residues. V lost 1 base, J lost 12 bases, and 21 bases lay in between. CDR3 loop: CSARVNGAARGELFF. For the CDR3, the DNA is TGCAGTGCTAGAGTTAATGGTGCGGCTCGCGGGGAACTGTTTTTT.

This clonotype turned up a few times. This chain links TRBV5-5 with TRBJ2-7, with D possibly matching TRBD1 (6 bases). Trimming cost V 3 bases and J 3 bases, with 13 bases left between them. Germline V gene data show CDR1 as SGHKS and CDR2 as YYEKEE (reference sequence). The CDR3 contains 14 residues. CDR3 loop: CASSSGPQGYEQYF. As DNA, the CDR3 is TGTGCCAGCAGCTCCGGGCCACAGGGCTACGAGCAGTACTTC. The full variable domain, with the rest looked up from reference TRBV5-5 and TRBJ2-7, is DAGVTQSPTHLIKTRGQQVTLRCSPISGHKSVSWYQQVLGQGPQFIFQYYEKEERGRGNFPDRFSARQFPNYSSELNVNALLLGDSALYLCASSSGPQGYEQYFGPGTRLTVT.

The chain employs TRBV12-3 or TRBV12-4 and TRBJ1-1; no clear D. The CDR3 contains 14 residues. Trimming stripped 6 bases from V and 2 bases from J, with 13 bases between. The CDR3 sequence: CASSDARSNTEAFF. In DNA, the CDR3 is TGTGCCAGCAGCGATGCGAGGAGCAACACTGAAGCTTTCTTT.

This chain connects TRBV6-5 to TRBJ2-7; D is possibly TRBD1 or TRBD2 (5 bases each). Germline loops: CDR1 MNHEY, CDR2 SVGAGI. CDR3 size: 15 residues. The V end lost 6 bases, the J end lost 3 bases, and 18 bases lay between the germline ends. CDR3 region: CASRGAGTGSYEQYF. The CDR3 coding sequence is TGTGCCAGCAGAGGTGCCGGGACCGGTAGCTACGAGCAGTACTTC.

The CDR3 spells CASSFGRPPYNEQFF. Written as DNA, the CDR3 is TGTGCCAGCAGTTTCGGGAGACCCCCCTACAATGAGCAGTTCTTC. The J gene is TRBJ2-1, the V gene TRBV12-3 or TRBV12-4, with D possibly TRBD2 on 6 matching bases. The CDR3 runs to 15 residues. Between the trimmed V and J ends, which lost 3 bases and 2 bases, there was a span of 11 bases.

The gene calls are TRBV7-9 and TRBJ2-2; perhaps TRBD1 as D (5 bases). The CDR3 extends over 15 amino acids. With 1 base removed from V and 4 bases from J, the gap between germline ends came to 10 bases. CDR1 SEHNR and CDR2 FQNEAQ come from the germline V gene (reference sequence). DNA for the CDR3: TGTGCCAGCAGCTTAGGGACAAGCTTCACCGGGGAGCTGTTTTTT. Translation gives CASSLGTSFTGELFF.